The rows below give T cell receptor beta chains drawn from one sample of a study of cytotoxic CD8 clonotypes in ibrutinib-treated CLL. Sequenced by immunoSEQ multiplex PCR; TCRdb stores in-frame clones only, minus some. The table includes 250,000 to 350,000 clones, approximately 79% detected once. The sample was PBMCs, taken at disease progression, from a patient treated with ibrutinib. Receptors originate from a human donor with chronic lymphocytic leukemia. Each CDR3 is given with its conserved first and last residue. The order of the fields is J gene, D gene, clone size, V gene, CDR3 protein, CDR3 DNA. A D gene is named only where the DNA matches it firmly. Clone size is not always given. Where it is, it says once, few, many or a class for expanded clones.

j_call: TRBJ2-1
d_call: TRBD1
clone_size: once
v_call: TRBV4-3
cdr3_aa: CASSQDWDREDNEQFF
cdr3_nt: TGCGCCAGCAGCCAAGATTGGGACAGGGAGGACAATGAGCAGTTCTTC

j_call: TRBJ2-7
d_call: .
clone_size: .
v_call: TRBV7-2
cdr3_aa: CASSSAWLTAYEQYF
cdr3_nt: TGTGCCAGCAGCTCCGCGTGGCTAACCGCCTACGAGCAGTACTTC

j_call: TRBJ2-7
d_call: TRBD2
clone_size: .
v_call: TRBV5-1
cdr3_aa: CASRTSGLAYEQYF
cdr3_nt: TGCGCCAGCAGGACTAGCGGATTGGCCTACGAGCAGTACTTC

j_call: TRBJ1-3
d_call: TRBD1
clone_size: .
v_call: TRBV7-2
cdr3_aa: CASSYQQGALGNTIYF
cdr3_nt: TGTGCCAGCAGCTACCAACAGGGGGCGCTAGGAAACACCATATATTTT

j_call: TRBJ2-1
d_call: TRBD2
clone_size: few
v_call: TRBV4-1
cdr3_aa: CASSQRGGTSGNNEQFF
cdr3_nt: TGCGCCAGCAGCCAAAGGGGAGGGACTAGCGGAAACAATGAGCAGTTCTTC

j_call: TRBJ2-7
d_call: .
clone_size: .
v_call: TRBV2
cdr3_aa: CASSHGSYEQYF
cdr3_nt: TGTGCCAGCAGTCATGGATCCTACGAGCAGTACTTC

j_call: TRBJ1-2
d_call: .
clone_size: .
v_call: TRBV5-5
cdr3_aa: CASSATQGYGYTF
cdr3_nt: TGTGCCAGCAGCGCTACCCAGGGTTATGGCTACACCTTC

j_call: TRBJ2-3
d_call: .
clone_size: .
v_call: TRBV18
cdr3_aa: CASSPEDPSGDTQYF
cdr3_nt: TGTGCCAGCTCACCAGAGGACCCCTCGGGAGATACGCAGTATTTT

j_call: TRBJ2-7
d_call: .
clone_size: few
v_call: TRBV2
cdr3_aa: CATIGGLYEQYF
cdr3_nt: TGTGCCACCATCGGGGGGCTCTACGAGCAGTACTTC

j_call: TRBJ2-5
d_call: .
clone_size: .
v_call: TRBV4-1
cdr3_aa: CASSQVIVVWGETQYF
cdr3_nt: TGCGCCAGCAGCCAAGTCATAGTAGTATGGGGTGAGACCCAGTACTTC

j_call: TRBJ1-6
d_call: TRBD1
clone_size: .
v_call: TRBV10-3
cdr3_aa: CAARPSGTANNSPLHF
cdr3_nt: TGTGCCGCCAGACCGTCCGGGACAGCAAATAATTCACCCCTCCACTTT

j_call: TRBJ1-1
d_call: .
clone_size: .
v_call: TRBV29-1
cdr3_aa: CSVRRGGSTEAFF
cdr3_nt: TGCAGCGTGCGCCGGGGCGGGAGCACTGAAGCTTTCTTT

j_call: TRBJ1-1
d_call: .
clone_size: .
v_call: TRBV13
cdr3_aa: CASSSLVGEAFF
cdr3_nt: TGTGCCAGCAGCTCACTTGTGGGTGAAGCTTTCTTT

j_call: TRBJ1-5
d_call: .
clone_size: few
v_call: TRBV5-1
cdr3_aa: CASSAGPGNQPQHF
cdr3_nt: TGCGCCAGCAGCGCGGGACCTGGGAATCAGCCCCAGCATTTT

j_call: TRBJ1-5
d_call: .
clone_size: few
v_call: TRBV9
cdr3_aa: CASSVGRRGHYSNQPQHF
cdr3_nt: TGTGCCAGCAGCGTAGGGAGAAGGGGACATTATAGCAATCAGCCCCAGCATTTT

j_call: TRBJ1-5
d_call: TRBD1
clone_size: .
v_call: TRBV23-1
cdr3_aa: CASSQPRDSNQPQHF
cdr3_nt: TGCGCCAGCAGTCAACCCCGGGACAGTAATCAGCCCCAGCATTTT

j_call: TRBJ2-7
d_call: .
clone_size: .
v_call: TRBV19
cdr3_aa: CASKLTGDFYEQYF
cdr3_nt: TGTGCCAGTAAGTTGACGGGAGACTTCTACGAGCAGTACTTC

j_call: TRBJ2-3
d_call: .
clone_size: few
v_call: TRBV5-6
cdr3_aa: CASSFLKTDTQYF
cdr3_nt: TGTGCCAGCAGCTTCCTCAAAACAGATACGCAGTATTTT

j_call: TRBJ1-4
d_call: .
clone_size: .
v_call: TRBV6-5
cdr3_aa: CASSRQRDEKLFF
cdr3_nt: TGTGCCAGCAGTCGACAGAGGGATGAAAAACTGTTTTTT

j_call: TRBJ2-7
d_call: .
clone_size: .
v_call: TRBV4-1
cdr3_aa: CASSQGHLLRDTSYEQYF
cdr3_nt: TGCGCCAGCAGCCAAGGTCACCTGCTCCGGGACACATCCTACGAGCAGTACTTC

j_call: TRBJ1-6
d_call: .
clone_size: .
v_call: TRBV6-5
cdr3_aa: CASSYGPAYNSPLHF
cdr3_nt: TGTGCCAGCAGTTACGGGCCGGCTTATAATTCACCCCTCCACTTT

j_call: TRBJ2-5
d_call: .
clone_size: .
v_call: TRBV11-1
cdr3_aa: CASRKQGYQETQYF
cdr3_nt: TGTGCCAGCCGGAAACAGGGTTACCAAGAGACCCAGTACTTC

j_call: TRBJ1-1
d_call: .
clone_size: .
v_call: TRBV18
cdr3_aa: CASSPRPGTSNTEAFF
cdr3_nt: TGTGCCAGCTCACCACGTCCCGGGACCTCCAACACTGAAGCTTTCTTT

j_call: TRBJ1-1
d_call: .
clone_size: once
v_call: TRBV6-1
cdr3_aa: CASSSMNTEAFF
cdr3_nt: TGTGCCAGCAGTTCGATGAACACTGAAGCTTTCTTT

j_call: TRBJ1-1
d_call: .
clone_size: .
v_call: TRBV11-2
cdr3_aa: CATGDGYTEAFF
cdr3_nt: TGTGCCACCGGAGACGGATACACTGAAGCTTTCTTT

j_call: TRBJ2-7
d_call: .
clone_size: .
v_call: TRBV21-1
cdr3_aa: CASSKKRGQVHYEQYF
cdr3_nt: TGTGCCAGCAGCAAAAAAAGGGGACAGGTTCACTACGAGCAGTACTTC

j_call: TRBJ2-6
d_call: .
clone_size: .
v_call: TRBV28
cdr3_aa: CASSSPGGANVLTF
cdr3_nt: TGTGCCAGCAGTTCCCCTGGAGGGGCCAACGTCCTGACTTTC

j_call: TRBJ2-2
d_call: .
clone_size: few
v_call: TRBV6-5
cdr3_aa: CASSYANTGELFF
cdr3_nt: TGTGCCAGCAGTTATGCGAACACCGGGGAGCTGTTTTTT

j_call: TRBJ2-7
d_call: .
clone_size: .
v_call: TRBV7-8
cdr3_aa: CASSFREDGSYEQYF
cdr3_nt: TGTGCCAGCAGCTTTCGCGAGGACGGTTCCTACGAGCAGTACTTC

j_call: TRBJ1-5
d_call: TRBD1
clone_size: .
v_call: TRBV2
cdr3_aa: CASSPGTGNNQPQHF
cdr3_nt: TGTGCCAGCAGTCCCGGGACAGGGAACAATCAGCCCCAGCATTTT

j_call: TRBJ1-1
d_call: TRBD1
clone_size: .
v_call: TRBV15
cdr3_aa: CATSRTGVGTEAFF
cdr3_nt: TGTGCCACCAGCAGGACAGGGGTGGGGACTGAAGCTTTCTTT

j_call: TRBJ2-1
d_call: TRBD1
clone_size: once
v_call: TRBV29-1
cdr3_aa: CSGSRGNYNEQFF
cdr3_nt: TGCAGCGGCAGCAGGGGGAACTACAATGAGCAGTTCTTC

j_call: TRBJ2-1
d_call: .
clone_size: few
v_call: TRBV28
cdr3_aa: CASSLASSSQIF
cdr3_nt: TGTGCCAGCAGTTTGGCTAGCTCCTCCCAGATCTTC

j_call: TRBJ1-2
d_call: .
clone_size: .
v_call: TRBV18
cdr3_aa: CASSPSVDYGYTF
cdr3_nt: TGTGCCAGCTCACCGTCGGTTGACTATGGCTACACCTTC

j_call: TRBJ2-1
d_call: TRBD1
clone_size: .
v_call: TRBV2
cdr3_aa: CASSYRGQTYNEQFF
cdr3_nt: TGTGCCAGCAGTTACAGGGGGCAGACGTACAATGAGCAGTTCTTC

j_call: TRBJ2-1
d_call: TRBD1
clone_size: once
v_call: TRBV29-1
cdr3_aa: CSGTGTGGYNEQFF
cdr3_nt: TGCAGCGGCACCGGGACAGGGGGCTACAATGAGCAGTTCTTC

j_call: TRBJ2-5
d_call: .
clone_size: .
v_call: TRBV5-1
cdr3_aa: CASSPEGQSQETQYF
cdr3_nt: TGCGCCAGCAGCCCGGAGGGACAGTCGCAAGAGACCCAGTACTTC

j_call: TRBJ2-7
d_call: TRBD2
clone_size: .
v_call: TRBV6-5
cdr3_aa: CASRYGGVAPYEQYF
cdr3_nt: TGTGCCAGCAGGTATGGGGGGGTTGCGCCCTACGAGCAGTACTTC

j_call: TRBJ1-5
d_call: .
clone_size: .
v_call: TRBV6-6
cdr3_aa: CASRSGTTRNQPQHF
cdr3_nt: TGTGCCAGCAGGTCCGGGACAACGCGCAATCAGCCCCAGCATTTT

j_call: TRBJ2-7
d_call: TRBD2
clone_size: .
v_call: TRBV6-1
cdr3_aa: CASSDKGLAGNEQYF
cdr3_nt: TGTGCCAGCAGTGACAAGGGACTAGCGGGGAACGAGCAGTACTTC

j_call: TRBJ2-7
d_call: TRBD2
clone_size: .
v_call: TRBV27
cdr3_aa: CASSSRGLGGYEQYF
cdr3_nt: TGTGCCAGCAGTTCCCGGGGACTAGGGGGATACGAGCAGTACTTC

j_call: TRBJ2-7
d_call: .
clone_size: once
v_call: TRBV2
cdr3_aa: CASHPGAGYEQYF
cdr3_nt: TGTGCCAGTCACCCGGGAGCTGGCTACGAGCAGTACTTC

j_call: TRBJ2-7
d_call: TRBD2
clone_size: .
v_call: TRBV28
cdr3_aa: CASMTSGRGYEQYF
cdr3_nt: TGTGCCAGCATGACTTCGGGGAGGGGCTACGAGCAGTACTTC

j_call: TRBJ2-1
d_call: .
clone_size: .
v_call: TRBV4-3
cdr3_aa: CASSQARISSYNEQFF
cdr3_nt: TGCGCCAGCAGCCAAGCCAGAATTAGCTCCTACAATGAGCAGTTCTTC

j_call: TRBJ1-1
d_call: .
clone_size: .
v_call: TRBV29-1
cdr3_aa: CSVVLNTEAFF
cdr3_nt: TGCAGCGTTGTTTTGAACACTGAAGCTTTCTTT

j_call: TRBJ2-5
d_call: .
clone_size: once
v_call: TRBV6-5
cdr3_aa: CASSYSRGRRETQYF
cdr3_nt: TGTGCCAGCAGTTACTCACGGGGGAGGAGAGAGACCCAGTACTTC

j_call: TRBJ1-2
d_call: TRBD1
clone_size: .
v_call: TRBV5-1
cdr3_aa: CASSLLGQGHGYTF
cdr3_nt: TGCGCCAGCAGCCTGCTGGGACAGGGGCATGGCTACACCTTC

j_call: TRBJ1-4
d_call: .
clone_size: .
v_call: TRBV7-9
cdr3_aa: CASSSSGFGEKLFF
cdr3_nt: TGTGCCAGCAGCTCCTCAGGGTTCGGAGAAAAACTGTTTTTT

j_call: TRBJ1-2
d_call: .
clone_size: few
v_call: TRBV6-1
cdr3_aa: CASSYYTF
cdr3_nt: TGTGCCAGCAGTTACTACACCTTC

j_call: TRBJ2-6
d_call: .
clone_size: few
v_call: TRBV6-5
cdr3_aa: CASSYWAGSGANVLTF
cdr3_nt: TGTGCCAGCAGTTATTGGGCCGGGTCTGGGGCCAACGTCCTGACTTTC

j_call: TRBJ1-4
d_call: .
clone_size: .
v_call: TRBV4-1
cdr3_aa: CASSQGREKLFF
cdr3_nt: TGCGCCAGCAGCCAAGGGCGGGAAAAACTGTTTTTT

j_call: TRBJ1-1
d_call: TRBD1
clone_size: .
v_call: TRBV5-6
cdr3_aa: CASTRQGLGEAFF
cdr3_nt: TGTGCCAGCACGAGACAGGGTTTGGGTGAAGCTTTCTTT

j_call: TRBJ2-7
d_call: .
clone_size: .
v_call: TRBV6-1
cdr3_aa: CASSEGQGSSYEQYF
cdr3_nt: TGTGCCAGCAGTGAAGGGCAGGGGAGCTCCTACGAGCAGTACTTC

j_call: TRBJ2-6
d_call: .
clone_size: .
v_call: TRBV29-1
cdr3_aa: CSVETGPGANVLTF
cdr3_nt: TGCAGCGTTGAGACAGGACCTGGGGCCAACGTCCTGACTTTC